This TCR beta chain was documented in a study of cytomegalovirus exposure and HLA in healthy donors (dated by TCRdb to 2015 to 2018). Background on the whole study: An earlier analysis of 587 of the donors reported approximately 300 Gb of sequence data and around 120 million unique TCR beta sequences from 150 million to 200 million T cells. All discovery cohort repertoires had been generated on a single sequencing platform. The later analysis used no new phenotypic data to find candidate immune exposures, relying instead on TCR beta sequences and their occurrence across donors. The study aimed to test whether signatures of past pathogen exposure could be identified by cataloging public T cell receptors. Roughly 5 DR-DQ haplotypes were handled as single units for association and clustering, since linkage in the cohort was strong. Among several hundred genotyped donors of the cohort, an average of around 250,000 unique TCR beta nucleotide sequences was sequenced per donor, of which about 19% were non-productive. Along with the roughly 670-subject first cohort, a separate validation cohort of over 90 different subjects was used. The genetic ancestry cluster associated with self-reported Caucasian donors included around four fifths of the 300 to 450 genotyped donors. The T cell repertoires of 666 subjects were profiled by immunosequencing and related to cytomegalovirus serostatus. In an earlier analysis of over 550 of the donors, high-throughput TCR beta sequencing was used to judge whether each TCR beta V gene segment behaved as functional or pseudogenic. A later genetic analysis took genome-wide SNP genotypes for about 65% of the 666 donors and used that subset as a discovery cohort. The number of donors typed differed by locus, with 629-630 for A, B, C, DRB1 and DQB1, roughly 550 for DQA1, about 610 for DPA1, and 450 to 480 for DPB1. The study combined high-throughput TCR immunosequencing, statistical association of individual TCRs with disease status, and machine learning to predict cytomegalovirus infection status. To study patterns of TCR occurrence, a later analysis re-analyzed previously published TCR beta repertoires from 700 or so donors and added high-resolution HLA genotyping. Roughly 300 gigabases of sequencing data and 75 million to 85 million unique TCR sequences made up an early release that covered fewer than 650 HLA-typed donors. Class I and class II HLA loci were covered by the typing at four-digit resolution. Donor age, sex, ethnicity and CMV serostatus were compiled alongside the repertoire data.

The cohort was made up of approximately 700 healthy bone marrow donors. At the time of sampling, every cohort member was nominally healthy, though immune exposures that went unrecorded were likely present. The donor was CMV seronegative and belonged to the group of around 400 seronegative cohort members. Each donor provided a peripheral blood sample, and peripheral blood mononuclear cells were used for TCR beta sequencing. The Qiagen DNeasy Blood Extraction Kit was used to extract genomic DNA from the blood cell samples. Here is what the overall study found, with its caveats: In a later analysis, TCR association rates were found to vary across HLA loci, with the most associated TCRs seen for DRB1 alleles and the fewest for HLA-C alleles. Because HLA typing was unavailable for some donors at each locus, only the typed subset was used in association tests. According to a later analysis, most CMV-associated TCR beta chains appeared to be HLA-restricted, and the HLA associations seemed to be driven largely by CMV exposure. According to the authors, the approach could potentially be generalized to other disease states and immunological phenotypes. At a false discovery rate of 0.05, a later analysis linked 15,000 to 20,000 TCR beta sequences to specific HLA alleles. When HLA alleles, especially DR and DQ, strongly co-occurred, attributing TCR associations to individual alleles was difficult. In this cohort, only TCR beta chains were sequenced, and detectable features were limited by the absence of alpha or paired-chain data. Most TCR sequences were observed very rarely across donors, whereas some public TCRs were present in many individuals. Some IMGT-functional V segments, including TRBV6-2 and TRBV6-3, could not be distinguished by the 87-base-pair reads and were therefore excluded. In vitro tests confirmed that three of the cytomegalovirus-associated TCR beta chains recognize cytomegalovirus antigens. In both the original and validation cohorts, the classifier was reported to diagnose cytomegalovirus status with high specificity and sensitivity. V-gene and J-gene trimming of TCR beta chains was associated with a missense DCLRE1C variant in a later genetic analysis, and the association was replicated in an independent cohort. A total of fewer than 200 TCR beta chains were listed by the study as associated with cytomegalovirus. An earlier analysis of approximately 540 of the donors showed that most TCR beta V segments appeared in productive rearrangements either about 87% or about 30% of the time, which broadly matched IMGT annotations. Several of the top co-occurrence clusters appeared to be linked to parvovirus B19, influenza, CMV and Epstein-Barr virus, according to a later analysis. The only immune exposure information available for the cohort was CMV serostatus. A later analysis found that HLA-associated TCR beta chains were more clonally expanded and had lower generation probabilities than equally common non-associated chains. Because counts were too low, some 16 rarely observed V segments, including chromosome 9 orphons, were excluded from the earlier analysis of about 500 of the donors. A further reported finding was that TCR beta sequences accurately predicted the HLA-A and HLA-B alleles for most subjects in the first cohort. Linkage disequilibrium might explain the correlated functional status among segregating V segments, but an unknown experimental factor could not be ruled out. In a later genetic analysis, fewer N-insertions in productive TCRs were reported among donors in an Asian-associated ancestry cluster than the approximately 670-donor mean. Sequencing depth was assumed to be roughly uniform across donors in the presence/absence analyses, though that assumption may not hold. A group of highly shared sequence variants was considered likely to be a technical artifact of the sequencing pipeline.

As concerns this clone: It lacks a known antigen. No per-base quality is available; no much larger clone lies one base away.

The germline V gene supplies CDR1 MNHNS and CDR2 SASEGT. Inclusive of the bounding cysteine and phenylalanine, the CDR3 is 14 residues long. Only the CDR3 DNA is retained, 42 bases long and in frame from the first base. V gives up 1 base and J gives up 4 bases, and the segment between their germline ends measures 10 bases. The receptor library was made with the immunoSEQ multiplex PCR assay. For the multiplex PCR, a mixture combining 60 forward primers for TCR Vbeta segments and 13 reverse primers for TCR Jbeta segments was used. The CDR3 region of rearranged TCR beta genes was amplified from genomic DNA by a multiplex PCR assay. On the Illumina HiSeq System, the amplified TCR beta libraries were sequenced as 87-base-pair reads. Per the original workflow: In a later analysis, roughly 80 million unique TCR beta chains were counted across the 500 to 850 repertoires, and roughly 10 million of these chains were shared by at least two donors. A nearest-neighbor algorithm error-corrected the raw reads and collapsed the reads into unique sequences, merging closely related sequences to remove PCR and sequencing errors. CDR3 sequences were aligned to IMGT reference sequences to assign V, D and J gene segments. For a sequence to be retained, at least a six-nucleotide match to both a V gene segment and a J gene segment was required. Rearrangements were called productive when the CDR3 lacked stop codons and stayed in frame with V and J; all others were non-productive. Following IMGT convention, CDR3 was defined as the stretch from the second conserved V-encoded cysteine to the conserved J-encoded phenylalanine. Sequences without an unambiguous match to a single V gene segment were excluded from the earlier analysis of 450 to 650 of the donors. An earlier analysis of fewer than 650 of the donors classified V segments as functional when productive rearrangements were above 56.7% and as segregating when the standard deviation between donors was above 5%. To diagnose cytomegalovirus status from the catalog of TCR beta chain sequences, a statistical classification framework was built. In a later analysis, V and J genes were assigned by comparing TCR nucleotide sequences against IMGT/GENE-DB human TR gene sequences. In a later analysis, CDR3 sequences and most-parsimonious VDJ recombination scenarios were assigned using the TCRdist pipeline. In a later analysis, every TCR beta chain was defined by the combination of its CDR3 amino acid sequence and its V-gene family, and reads without a unique V-gene family were dropped. A later analysis removed 500 to 650 highly shared, low-generation-probability nucleotide sequences to deal with suspected cross-contamination and a sequencing artifact. For each public chain, a later analysis derived a clonal expansion index from normalized ranks of inferred template counts within each repertoire. Generation probabilities in a later analysis came from a VDJ recombination model fitted to out-of-frame rearrangements, and those results were checked against IGoR. A later analysis scored TCR-TCR, TCR-HLA and TCR-CMV co-occurrence with hypergeometric tests, applying a repertoire-size bias correction to TCR pairs. False discovery rates were estimated in a later analysis by permuting HLA or CMV assignments 20 times. A later analysis grouped co-occurring TCRs with DBSCAN, adding TCRdist sequence similarity when clustering within HLA-allele-positive subsets. For co-occurrence clustering, repertoires with fewer than 30,000 or more than 120,000 public chains were excluded, along with four to six repertoires with anomalous nucleotide sharing. Held by TCRdb, this immuneACCESS table contains in-frame sequences only and omits some clones. Under half of the omission traces to an unresolved V gene where checked; the cause of the rest is unknown. The V and J calls and clone size were taken over from that table, and D and trimming were inferred from the DNA. For this sample the table gives about 210,000 clones, of which nearly 80% were detected only once. 1.5% to 2% of the sample is held by the ten biggest clonotypes.

This clonotype was obtained from a male donor in good health and CMV-seronegative. The sequencing sample was made of PBMCs. The rearranged segments are TRBV6-1 and TRBJ1-1; the D gene is not confidently resolved. The CDR3 region has the sequence CASSEDPGTTEAFF. The sequence in DNA is TGTGCCAGCAGTGAAGATCCGGGAACCACTGAAGCTTTCTTT.